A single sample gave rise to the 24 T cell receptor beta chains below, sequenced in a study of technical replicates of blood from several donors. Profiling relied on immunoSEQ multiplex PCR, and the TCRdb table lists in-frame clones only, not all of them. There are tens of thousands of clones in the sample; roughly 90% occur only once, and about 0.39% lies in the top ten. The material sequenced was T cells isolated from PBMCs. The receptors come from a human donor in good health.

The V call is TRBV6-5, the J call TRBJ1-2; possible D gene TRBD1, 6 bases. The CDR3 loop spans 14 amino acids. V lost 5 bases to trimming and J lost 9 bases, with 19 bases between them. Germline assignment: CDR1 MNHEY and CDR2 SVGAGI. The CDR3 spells CASSEITGRNRYTF. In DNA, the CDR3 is TGTGCCAGCAGTGAGATCACAGGGAGAAATCGCTACACCTTC.

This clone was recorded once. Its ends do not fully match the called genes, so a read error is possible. The CDR3: CASSQDIWAIGVGYIF. The CDR3 DNA reads as TGTGCCAGCAGCCAAGATATCTGGGCAATAGGGGTTGGCTACATCTTC. J is TRBJ1-2 and V is TRBV4-2; the D gene is possibly TRBD1 (5 bases). The length of the CDR3 is 16 residues. CDR1 is LGHNA and CDR2 is YNFKEQ in the germline V gene.

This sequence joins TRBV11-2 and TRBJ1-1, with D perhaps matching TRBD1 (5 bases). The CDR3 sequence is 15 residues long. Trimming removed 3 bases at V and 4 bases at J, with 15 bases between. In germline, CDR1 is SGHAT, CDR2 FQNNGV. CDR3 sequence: CASSLRMTDSTEAFF. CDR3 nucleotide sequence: TGTGCCAGCAGCTTGCGTATGACAGATTCCACTGAAGCTTTCTTT. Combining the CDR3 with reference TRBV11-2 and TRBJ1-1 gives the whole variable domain EAGVAQSPRYKIIEKRQSVAFWCNPISGHATLYWYQQILGQGPKLLIQFQNNGVVDDSQLPKDRFSAERLKGVDSTLKIQPAKLEDSAVYLCASSLRMTDSTEAFFGQGTRLTVV.

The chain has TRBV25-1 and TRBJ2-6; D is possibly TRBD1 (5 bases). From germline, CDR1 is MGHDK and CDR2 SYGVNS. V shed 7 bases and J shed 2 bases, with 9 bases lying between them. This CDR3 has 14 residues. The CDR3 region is CASTGNTGANVLTF. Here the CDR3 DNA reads TGTGCCAGCACAGGGAACACTGGGGCCAACGTCCTGACTTTC.

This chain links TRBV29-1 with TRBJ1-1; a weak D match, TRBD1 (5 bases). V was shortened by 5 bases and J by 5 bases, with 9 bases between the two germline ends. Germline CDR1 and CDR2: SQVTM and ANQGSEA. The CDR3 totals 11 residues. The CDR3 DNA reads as TGCAGCGTTCGCCGGGGGACTGAAGCTTTCTTT. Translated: CSVRRGTEAFF.

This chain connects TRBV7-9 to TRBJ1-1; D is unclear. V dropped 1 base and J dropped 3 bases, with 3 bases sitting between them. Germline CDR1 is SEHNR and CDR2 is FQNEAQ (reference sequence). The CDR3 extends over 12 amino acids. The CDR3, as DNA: TGTGCCAGCAGCTTAGACTACACTGAAGCTTTCTTT. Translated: CASSLDYTEAFF. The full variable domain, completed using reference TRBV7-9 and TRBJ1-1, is DTGVSQNPRHKITKRGQNVTFRCDPISEHNRLYWYRQTLGQGPEFLTYFQNEAQLEKSRLLSDRFSAERPKGSFSTLEIQRTEQGDSAMYLCASSLDYTEAFFGQGTRLTVV.

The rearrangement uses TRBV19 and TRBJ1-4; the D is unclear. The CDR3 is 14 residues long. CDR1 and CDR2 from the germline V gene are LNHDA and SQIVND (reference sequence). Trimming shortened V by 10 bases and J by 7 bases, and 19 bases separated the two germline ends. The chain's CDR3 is CATQAQAAGEKLFF. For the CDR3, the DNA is TGTGCCACCCAGGCCCAGGCCGCAGGTGAAAAACTGTTTTTT.

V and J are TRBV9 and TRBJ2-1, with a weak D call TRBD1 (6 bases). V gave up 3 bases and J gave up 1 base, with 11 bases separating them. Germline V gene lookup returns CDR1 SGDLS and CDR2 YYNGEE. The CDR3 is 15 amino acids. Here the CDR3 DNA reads TGTGCCAGCAGCGCACAGGGTTTTTCCTACAATGAGCAGTTCTTC. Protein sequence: CASSAQGFSYNEQFF.

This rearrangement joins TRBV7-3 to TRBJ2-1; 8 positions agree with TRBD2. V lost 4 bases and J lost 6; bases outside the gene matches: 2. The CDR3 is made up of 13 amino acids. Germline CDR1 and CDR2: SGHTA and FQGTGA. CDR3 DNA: TGTGCCAGCAGCTCCGGGGGGGCCAATGAGCAGTTCTTC. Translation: CASSSGGANEQFF.

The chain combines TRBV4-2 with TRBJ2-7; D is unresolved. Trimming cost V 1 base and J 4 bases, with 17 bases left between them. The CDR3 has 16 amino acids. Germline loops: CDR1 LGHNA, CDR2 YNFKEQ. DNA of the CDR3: TGTGCCAGCAGCCAAGGGAGTGGCGACTTCAAATACGAGCAGTACTTC. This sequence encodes CASSQGSGDFKYEQYF.

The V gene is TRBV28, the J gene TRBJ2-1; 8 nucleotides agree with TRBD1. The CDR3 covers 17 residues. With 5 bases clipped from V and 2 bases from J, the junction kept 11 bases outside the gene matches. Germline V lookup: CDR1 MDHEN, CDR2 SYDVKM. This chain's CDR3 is CASSPPGQGGTYNEQFF. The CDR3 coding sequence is TGTGCCAGCAGTCCCCCAGGACAGGGAGGCACCTACAATGAGCAGTTCTTC.

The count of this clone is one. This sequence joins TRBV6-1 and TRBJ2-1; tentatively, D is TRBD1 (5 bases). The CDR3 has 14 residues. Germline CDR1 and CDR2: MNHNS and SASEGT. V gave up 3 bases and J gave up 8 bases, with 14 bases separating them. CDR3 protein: CASSDPFRGHEQFF. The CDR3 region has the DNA TGTGCCAGCAGTGACCCGTTTAGGGGCCATGAGCAGTTCTTC.

The CDR3 sequence: CAWSPLYSGSTGANVLTF. CDR3 nucleotides: TGTGCCTGGAGTCCTCTATATAGCGGGAGTACTGGGGCCAACGTCCTGACTTTC. V is TRBV30 and J is TRBJ2-6; 9 bases align to TRBD2. The length of the CDR3 is 18 residues. From germline, CDR1 is GTSNPN and CDR2 SVGIG (reference sequence). V was clipped by 2 bases and J by 2 bases; unmatched bases: 10.

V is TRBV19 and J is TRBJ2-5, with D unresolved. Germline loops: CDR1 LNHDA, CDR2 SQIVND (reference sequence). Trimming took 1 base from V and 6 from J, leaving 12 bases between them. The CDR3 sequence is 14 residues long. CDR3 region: CASSIGSGQQTQYF. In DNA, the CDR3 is TGTGCCAGTAGTATAGGCTCGGGTCAGCAGACCCAGTACTTC.

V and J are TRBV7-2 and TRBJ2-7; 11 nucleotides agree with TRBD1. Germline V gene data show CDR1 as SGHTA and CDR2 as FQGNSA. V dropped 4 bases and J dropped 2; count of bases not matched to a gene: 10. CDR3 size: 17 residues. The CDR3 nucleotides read TGTGCCAGCAGCTCCGGGACAGGGGGGTATAGGGCCTACGAGCAGTACTTC. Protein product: CASSSGTGGYRAYEQYF.

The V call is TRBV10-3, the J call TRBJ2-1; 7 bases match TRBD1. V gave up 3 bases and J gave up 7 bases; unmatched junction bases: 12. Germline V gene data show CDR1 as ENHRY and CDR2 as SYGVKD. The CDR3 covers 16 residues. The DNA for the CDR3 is TGTGCCATCAGTGATGGGCTATCGACAGGGTTAAATGAGCAGTTCTTC. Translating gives CAISDGLSTGLNEQFF.

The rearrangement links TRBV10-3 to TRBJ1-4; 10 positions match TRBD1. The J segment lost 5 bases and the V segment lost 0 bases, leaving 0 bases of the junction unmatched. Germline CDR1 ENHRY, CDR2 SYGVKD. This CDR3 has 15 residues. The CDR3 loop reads CAISESGQGNEKLFF. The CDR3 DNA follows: TGTGCCATCAGTGAGTCGGGACAGGGGAATGAAAAACTGTTTTTT.

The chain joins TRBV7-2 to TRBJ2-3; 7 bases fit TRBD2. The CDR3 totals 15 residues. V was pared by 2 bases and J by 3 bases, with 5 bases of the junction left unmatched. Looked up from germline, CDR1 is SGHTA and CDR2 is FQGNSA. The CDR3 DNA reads TGTGCCAGCAGCTTATTACGGGGAGGGACAGATACGCAGTATTTT. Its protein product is CASSLLRGGTDTQYF.

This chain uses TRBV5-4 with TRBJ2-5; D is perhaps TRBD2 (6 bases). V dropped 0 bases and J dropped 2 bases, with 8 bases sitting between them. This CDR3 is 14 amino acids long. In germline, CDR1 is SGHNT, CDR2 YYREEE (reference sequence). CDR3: CASSLAREQETQYF. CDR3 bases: TGTGCCAGCAGCTTGGCGCGGGAACAAGAGACCCAGTACTTC.

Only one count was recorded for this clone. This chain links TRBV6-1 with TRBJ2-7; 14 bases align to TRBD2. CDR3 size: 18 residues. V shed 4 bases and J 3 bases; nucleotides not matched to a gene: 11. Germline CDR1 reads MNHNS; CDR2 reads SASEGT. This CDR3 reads CASSGEGTSGSSVYEQYF. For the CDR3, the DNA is TGTGCCAGCAGTGGCGAGGGGACTAGCGGGAGTTCAGTCTACGAGCAGTACTTC.

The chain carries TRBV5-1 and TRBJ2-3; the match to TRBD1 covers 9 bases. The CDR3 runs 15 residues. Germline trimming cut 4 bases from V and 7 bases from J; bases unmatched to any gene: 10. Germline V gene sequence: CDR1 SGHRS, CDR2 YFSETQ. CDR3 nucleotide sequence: TGCGCCAGCAGCGGGGGACAGGGATTATCCCATACGCAGTATTTT. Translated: CASSGGQGLSHTQYF. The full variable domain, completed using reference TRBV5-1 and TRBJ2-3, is KAGVTQTPRYLIKTRGQQVTLSCSPISGHRSVSWYQQTPGQGLQFLFEYFSETQRNKGNFPGRFSGRQFSNSRSEMNVSTLELGDSALYLCASSGGQGLSHTQYFGPGTRLTVL.

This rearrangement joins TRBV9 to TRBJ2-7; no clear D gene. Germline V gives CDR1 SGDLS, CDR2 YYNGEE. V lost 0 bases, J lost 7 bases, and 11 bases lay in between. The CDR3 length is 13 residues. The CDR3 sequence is CASSVGGVSEQYF. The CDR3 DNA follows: TGTGCCAGCAGCGTAGGCGGAGTATCTGAGCAGTACTTC.

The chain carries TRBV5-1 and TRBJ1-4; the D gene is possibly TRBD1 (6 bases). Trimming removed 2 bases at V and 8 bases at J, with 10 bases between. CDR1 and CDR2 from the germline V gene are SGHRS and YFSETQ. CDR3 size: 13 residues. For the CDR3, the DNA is TGCGCCAGCAGCTTAGACACAGGGGAAAAACTGTTTTTT. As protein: CASSLDTGEKLFF.

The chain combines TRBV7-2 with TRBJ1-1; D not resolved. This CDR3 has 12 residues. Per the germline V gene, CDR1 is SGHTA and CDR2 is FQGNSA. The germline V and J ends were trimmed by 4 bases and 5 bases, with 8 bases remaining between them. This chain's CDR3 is CASSSYRTEAFF. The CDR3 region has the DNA TGTGCCAGCAGCTCTTATCGGACTGAAGCTTTCTTT.